This T cell receptor beta chain is drawn from a study of beta chain features in type 1 diabetes. Investigators reverse transcribed all isolated RNA, so they sequenced expressed TCRB transcripts. Measured with immunoSEQ multiplex PCR; TCRdb has only the in-frame clones, and not every one. Here the sample spans 400,000 to 550,000 clones, more than 9.5% being singletons. The CDR3 consists of 14 residues. Germline CDR1 and CDR2: SGHTA and FQGNSA. The V and J ends lost 4 bases and 1 base respectively, with 9 bases between them. The rearrangement links TRBV7-2 to TRBJ2-3; D possibly uses TRBD1 or TRBD2 (5 bases each). Sequencing was performed on naive CD4+ T cells from blood. The source is a woman between 18 and 30 years old in good health. The CDR3, as DNA: TGTGCCAGCAGCTCAGGGACGCGCACAGATACGCAGTATTTT. Protein: CASSSGTRTDTQYF.